A selection of T cell receptor beta chains follows, all from one sample in a study of blood T cell repertoires in COVID-19. Libraries were prepared by immunoSEQ multiplex PCR; TCRdb keeps only in-frame clonotypes and omits some of them. This table holds about 190,000 clones, around 82% found once. What was sequenced was peripheral blood. The receptors originated from an elderly man with COVID-19, enrolled during active disease. Each CDR3 is given with its conserved first and last residue. A D gene is named only where the DNA matches it firmly. Clone sizes are given selectively: once, few, many, or a class where the clone is expanded.

.,TRBJ1-5,TRBV28,.,CASSFSREGGENYNQPQHF,TGTGCCAGCAGTTTTAGCAGGGAAGGGGGGGAGAACTACAATCAGCCCCAGCATTTT
.,TRBJ1-5,TRBV6-5,.,CASWTLGGEPQHF,TGTGCCAGCTGGACCCTAGGAGGTGAGCCCCAGCATTTT
few,TRBJ1-3,TRBV5-4,.,CASSRRTLTSGNTIYF,TGTGCCAGCAGCCGCCGGACTCTCACGAGCGGAAACACCATATATTTT
.,TRBJ1-1,TRBV18,.,CASSPRTANTEAFF,TGTGCCAGCTCACCACGTACAGCGAACACTGAAGCTTTCTTT
.,TRBJ2-3,TRBV2,.,CASSDQGRDTQYF,TGTGCCAGCAGTGATCAGGGGCGGGATACGCAGTATTTT
once,TRBJ1-2,TRBV9,TRBD1,CASSVVDRDYGYTF,TGTGCCAGCAGCGTAGTTGACAGGGACTATGGCTACACCTTC
.,TRBJ1-1,TRBV7-2,.,CASSSTQGETEAFF,TGTGCCAGCAGCTCGACCCAGGGTGAGACTGAAGCTTTCTTT
.,TRBJ2-5,TRBV5-3,TRBD2,CARSWACAGGETQYF,TGTGCCAGAAGCTGGGCCTGCGCGGGGGGAGAGACCCAGTACTTC
.,TRBJ1-6,TRBV2,TRBD1,CASSGDRAHSPLHF,TGTGCCAGCAGTGGCGACAGGGCTCATTCACCCCTCCACTTT
.,TRBJ2-4,TRBV11-2,.,CASSFRGGGGSKNIQYF,TGTGCCAGCAGCTTCAGGGGTGGCGGGGGTTCCAAAAACATTCAGTACTTC
.,TRBJ1-5,TRBV19,.,CASSIPYQPQHF,TGTGCCAGTAGTATCCCCTATCAGCCCCAGCATTTT
.,TRBJ1-3,TRBV12-3/TRBV12-4,.,CASGEGAGNTIYF,TGTGCCAGCGGGGAAGGGGCTGGAAACACCATATATTTT
.,TRBJ1-1,TRBV6-5,TRBD1,CASRPRTGNTEAFF,TGTGCCAGCAGACCTCGGACAGGGAACACTGAAGCTTTCTTT
.,TRBJ2-5,TRBV6-2/TRBV6-3,TRBD1,CASSTGQGGGETQYF,TGTGCCAGCAGTACCGGACAGGGTGGTGGGGAGACCCAGTACTTC
.,TRBJ1-3,TRBV6-6,.,CASSYAGFSGNTIYF,TGTGCCAGCAGTTACGCGGGGTTCTCTGGAAACACCATATATTTT
.,TRBJ2-2,TRBV4-1,TRBD1,CASSQVFAQGVITGELFF,TGCGCCAGCAGCCAAGTTTTCGCGCAGGGGGTAATAACCGGGGAGCTGTTTTTT
.,TRBJ1-1,TRBV10-2,TRBD1,CASSQGQGEEAFF,TGCGCCAGCAGCCAAGGACAGGGAGAGGAAGCTTTCTTT
.,TRBJ1-4,TRBV7-9,.,CASSQEGEKLFF,TGTGCCAGCAGCCAGGAGGGTGAAAAACTGTTTTTT
.,TRBJ1-6,TRBV4-2,.,CASSQDSSGSPLHF,TGTGCCAGCAGCCAAGATTCTTCAGGTTCACCCCTCCACTTT
.,TRBJ1-6,TRBV30,.,CACYPGSSYNSPLHF,TGTGCCTGCTACCCGGGGAGCTCCTATAATTCACCCCTCCACTTT
.,TRBJ1-3,TRBV5-1,.,CASSLAGRDVGNTIYF,TGCGCCAGCAGCTTGGCAGGCAGGGATGTGGGAAACACCATATATTTT
.,TRBJ2-5,TRBV6-1,TRBD1,CASSELPGGGFETQYF,TGTGCCAGCAGTGAATTACCAGGGGGCGGTTTTGAGACCCAGTACTTC
.,TRBJ1-5,TRBV18,TRBD1,CASSREGTGLQAQHF,TGTGCCAGCTCACGCGAGGGGACAGGCTTACAGGCCCAGCATTTT
.,TRBJ2-2,TRBV7-9,.,CASSQGGIGTGELFF,TGTGCCAGCAGCCAAGGAGGGATCGGCACCGGGGAGCTGTTTTTT
.,TRBJ1-1,TRBV4-1,TRBD1,CASSQEDREITEAFF,TGCGCCAGCAGCCAAGAAGACAGGGAGATCACTGAAGCTTTCTTT
.,TRBJ2-2,TRBV13,.,CASSAGTDTNTGELFF,TGTGCCAGCAGCGCCGGTACAGATACAAACACCGGGGAGCTGTTTTTT
.,TRBJ1-3,TRBV28,.,CASSLEGKGPGNTIYF,TGTGCCAGCAGTTTGGAGGGAAAAGGGCCCGGAAACACCATATATTTT
.,TRBJ2-2,TRBV13,.,CASSLVRHTNTGELFF,TGTGCCAGCAGCTTAGTCAGGCATACGAACACCGGGGAGCTGTTTTTT
.,TRBJ1-2,TRBV5-1,TRBD1,CASSPGQDGGYTF,TGCGCCAGCAGCCCCGGACAGGACGGGGGCTACACCTTC